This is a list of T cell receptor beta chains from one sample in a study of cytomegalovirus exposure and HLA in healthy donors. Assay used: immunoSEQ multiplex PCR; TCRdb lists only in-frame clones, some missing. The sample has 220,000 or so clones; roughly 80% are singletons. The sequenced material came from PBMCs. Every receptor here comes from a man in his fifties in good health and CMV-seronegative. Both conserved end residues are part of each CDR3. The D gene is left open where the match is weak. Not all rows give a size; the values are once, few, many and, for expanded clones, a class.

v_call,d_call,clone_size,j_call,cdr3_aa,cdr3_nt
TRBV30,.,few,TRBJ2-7,CAWSRRGTYEQYF,TGTGCCTGGAGTAGGCGGGGCACCTACGAGCAGTACTTC
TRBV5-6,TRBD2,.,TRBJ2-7,CASSRGRPPFSYEQYF,TGTGCCAGCAGCCGCGGGAGACCCCCATTTTCCTACGAGCAGTACTTC
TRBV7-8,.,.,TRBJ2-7,CASSVDRSYEQYF,TGTGCCAGCAGCGTAGACAGGTCCTACGAGCAGTACTTC
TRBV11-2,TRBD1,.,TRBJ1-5,CASRGAGGLNNQPQHF,TGTGCCAGCAGGGGAGCAGGGGGTTTAAACAATCAGCCCCAGCATTTT
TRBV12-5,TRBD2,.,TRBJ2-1,CASGKAGGVFNEQFF,TGTGCTAGTGGCAAAGCGGGAGGAGTTTTCAATGAGCAGTTCTTC
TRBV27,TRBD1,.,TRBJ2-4,CASSLRQGDNIQYF,TGTGCCAGCAGTTTACGACAGGGCGATAACATTCAGTACTTC
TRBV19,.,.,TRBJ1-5,CASSTFRGGKDSNQPQHF,TGTGCCAGTAGTACCTTTCGGGGGGGCAAGGATAGCAATCAGCCCCAGCATTTT
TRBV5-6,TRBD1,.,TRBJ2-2,CASSPRTGGALRYTGELFF,TGTGCCAGCAGCCCACGGACAGGGGGCGCCTTAAGATACACCGGGGAGCTGTTTTTT
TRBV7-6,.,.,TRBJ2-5,CASSSLQETQYF,TGTGCCAGCAGCTCCCTCCAAGAGACCCAGTACTTC
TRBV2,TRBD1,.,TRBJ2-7,CASTGQGARPEQYF,TGTGCCAGCACTGGACAGGGGGCACGCCCCGAGCAGTACTTC
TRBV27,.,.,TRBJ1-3,CASSLRSSGNTIYF,TGTGCCAGCAGTTTAAGGAGCTCTGGAAACACCATATATTTT
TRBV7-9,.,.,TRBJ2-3,CASSLRTDTQYF,TGTGCCAGCAGCTTACGGACAGATACGCAGTATTTT
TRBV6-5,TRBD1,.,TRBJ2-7,CASRRTGGPIHEQYF,TGTGCCAGCAGGCGGACAGGGGGCCCCATCCACGAGCAGTACTTC
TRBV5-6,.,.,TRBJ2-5,CARRTPAGSETQYF,TGTGCCAGGAGAACCCCGGCGGGGAGCGAGACCCAGTACTTC
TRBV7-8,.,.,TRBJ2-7,CASSLAEVRGNEQYF,TGTGCCAGCAGCTTAGCAGAGGTGCGAGGTAACGAGCAGTACTTC
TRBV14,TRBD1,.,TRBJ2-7,CASSGQGVSEQYF,TGTGCCAGCAGCGGACAGGGGGTGAGCGAGCAGTACTTC
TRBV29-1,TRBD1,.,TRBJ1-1,CSVVRDRNTEAFF,TGCAGCGTTGTAAGGGACAGAAACACTGAAGCTTTCTTT
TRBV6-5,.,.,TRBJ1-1,CASSSPTENTEAFF,TGTGCCAGCAGTTCACCGACAGAGAACACTGAAGCTTTCTTT
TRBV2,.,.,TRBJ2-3,CASSARVTGTDTQYF,TGTGCCAGCAGTGCTCGAGTAACGGGCACAGATACGCAGTATTTT
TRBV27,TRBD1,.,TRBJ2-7,CASRHDRGYEQYF,TGTGCCAGCAGACACGACAGGGGGTACGAGCAGTACTTC
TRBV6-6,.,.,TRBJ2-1,CASTIDSSSYNEQFF,TGTGCCAGCACTATTGACAGTAGCTCCTACAATGAGCAGTTCTTC
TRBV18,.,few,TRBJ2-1,CASSPTRSGEQFF,TGTGCCAGCTCACCAACGAGGTCCGGTGAGCAGTTCTTC
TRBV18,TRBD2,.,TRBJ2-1,CASSLRSGSDYNEQFF,TGTGCCAGCTCCCTTCGAAGCGGGAGTGATTACAATGAGCAGTTCTTC
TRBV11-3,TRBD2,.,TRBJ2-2,CASSLGLAVNTGELFF,TGTGCCAGCAGCCTGGGACTAGCAGTGAACACCGGGGAGCTGTTTTTT
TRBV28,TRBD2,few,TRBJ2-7,CASSQRRGGTSTYEQYF,TGTGCCAGCAGTCAAAGGAGGGGTGGGACTAGCACCTACGAGCAGTACTTC
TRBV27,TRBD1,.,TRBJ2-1,CASSIFGQGAIINEQFF,TGTGCCAGCAGTATTTTTGGACAGGGGGCTATAATAAATGAGCAGTTCTTC
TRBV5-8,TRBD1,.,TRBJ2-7,CASSHTGGSAYEQYF,TGTGCCAGCAGTCATACAGGGGGCTCTGCCTACGAGCAGTACTTC
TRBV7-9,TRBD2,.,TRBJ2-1,CASSPAGGPNNEQFF,TGTGCCAGCAGCCCCGCGGGAGGCCCCAACAATGAGCAGTTCTTC
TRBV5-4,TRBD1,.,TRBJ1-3,CASSLKSGGAISGNTIYF,TGTGCCAGCAGCTTGAAGTCAGGGGGCGCTATCAGTGGAAACACCATATATTTT
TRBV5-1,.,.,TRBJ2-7,CASSLESQYEQYF,TGCGCCAGCAGCTTGGAATCACAATACGAGCAGTACTTC
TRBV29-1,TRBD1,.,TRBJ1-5,CSVRQGTSNQPQHF,TGCAGCGTTCGACAGGGGACCAGCAATCAGCCCCAGCATTTT
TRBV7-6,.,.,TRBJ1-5,CASSLAYGGDQPQHF,TGTGCCAGCAGCTTAGCATACGGAGGGGATCAGCCCCAGCATTTT
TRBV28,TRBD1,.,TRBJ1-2,CASSDRVNYGYTF,TGTGCCAGCAGCGACAGGGTTAACTATGGCTACACCTTC
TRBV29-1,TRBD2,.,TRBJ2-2,CSVRPSGRSGELFF,TGCAGCGTTAGACCTAGCGGGAGAAGCGGGGAGCTGTTTTTT
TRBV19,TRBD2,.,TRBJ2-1,CASSRTSGTHEQFF,TGTGCCAGTAGTCGGACTAGCGGGACCCATGAGCAGTTCTTC
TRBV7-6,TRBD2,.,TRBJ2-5,CASSLPHWTSGSQETQYF,TGTGCCAGCAGCTTACCCCACTGGACTAGCGGGAGCCAAGAGACCCAGTACTTC
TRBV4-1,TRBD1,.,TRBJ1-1,CASNPDRGWGTEAFF,TGCGCCAGCAACCCAGACAGGGGATGGGGCACTGAAGCTTTCTTT
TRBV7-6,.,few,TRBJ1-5,CASSLDSGFGNQPQHF,TGTGCCAGCAGCTTAGATTCGGGGTTTGGCAATCAGCCCCAGCATTTT
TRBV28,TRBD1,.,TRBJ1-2,CASSVPTGQNYGYTF,TGTGCCAGCAGTGTACCTACGGGACAGAACTATGGCTACACCTTC
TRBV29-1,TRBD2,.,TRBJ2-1,CSVENPGGPREQFF,TGCAGCGTTGAAAATCCGGGAGGGCCACGTGAGCAGTTCTTC
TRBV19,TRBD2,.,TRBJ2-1,CASRKAGGPNNEQFF,TGTGCCAGTAGGAAAGCGGGAGGGCCCAACAATGAGCAGTTCTTC
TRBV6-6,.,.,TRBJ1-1,CASSSPNTEAFF,TGTGCCAGCAGCTCTCCGAACACTGAAGCTTTCTTT
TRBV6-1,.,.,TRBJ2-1,CASSEIIGQQFF,TGTGCCAGCAGTGAAATCATCGGTCAGCAGTTCTTC
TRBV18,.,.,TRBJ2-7,CASSPSGAGFEQYF,TGTGCCAGCTCACCTTCAGGGGCCGGCTTCGAGCAGTACTTC
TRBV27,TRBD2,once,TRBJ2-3,CASSFRTSGSTDTQYF,TGTGCCAGCAGTTTCCGGACTAGCGGCAGCACAGATACGCAGTATTTT
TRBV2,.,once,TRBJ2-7,CASSGGRSYEQYF,TGTGCCAGCAGTGGAGGGCGGTCCTACGAGCAGTACTTC
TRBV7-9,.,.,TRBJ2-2,CASSLGATTGELFF,TGTGCCAGCAGCCTGGGCGCTACGACCGGGGAGCTGTTTTTT
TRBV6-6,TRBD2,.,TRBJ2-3,CASRRLAGLTDTQYF,TGTGCCAGCAGACGACTAGCGGGACTCACAGATACGCAGTATTTT
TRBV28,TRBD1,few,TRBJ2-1,CASLKAGQGQYEQFF,TGTGCCAGCCTCAAGGCGGGACAGGGACAATACGAGCAGTTCTTC
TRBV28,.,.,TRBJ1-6,CASRGGTLGYNSPLHF,TGTGCCAGCAGGGGTGGGACTCTCGGGTATAATTCACCCCTCCACTTT
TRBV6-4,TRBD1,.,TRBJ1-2,CASSVLITGDVYGYTF,TGTGCCAGCAGTGTACTTATTACAGGGGACGTTTATGGCTACACCTTC
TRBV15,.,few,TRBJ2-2,CATSREERTGELFF,TGTGCCACCAGCAGAGAGGAGAGGACCGGGGAGCTGTTTTTT
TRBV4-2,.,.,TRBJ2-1,CASSHGDPDNEQFF,TGTGCCAGCAGCCACGGAGATCCGGACAATGAGCAGTTCTTC
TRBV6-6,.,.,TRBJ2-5,CASSPSETQYF,TGTGCCAGCAGTCCTTCAGAGACCCAGTACTTC
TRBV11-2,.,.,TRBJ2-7,CASSLDRGEQYF,TGTGCCAGCAGCTTAGATCGAGGCGAGCAGTACTTC